The clone carrying this T cell receptor beta chain has only a few counts. The antigen remains unidentified. This sample stems from a study of shared clonotypes between healthy human individuals. For the study at large: A couple of women and a few men aged 18 to 49 made up the donors. General study results and limits: Clonotypes shared by all four donors outscored non-shared clonotypes in generation probability. Represented genetic and exposure-history diversity was restricted by having few donors. It was expected that sequencing depth would affect clonotype sharing among donors.

Only in-frame clones appear in the TCRdb table, and some are missing; sequencing was by immunoSEQ multiplex PCR. The table includes 2.3 million or so clones, approximately 93% detected once. Germline V gene lookup returns CDR1 GTSNPN and CDR2 SVGIG (reference sequence). The CDR3 has 13 residues. The trim removed 5 bases at V and 5 bases at J, leaving 5 bases unmatched. The source material was naive CD4+ T cells from PBMCs. The subset denotes: CD45RA+ positively selected. The chain joins TRBV30 to TRBJ1-5; 8 bases are shared with TRBD1. This clonotype was sampled from a man aged 18 to 29 in good health. Some clones in this sample may be carry-over from other donors' samples. The CDR3 loop is CAWSRQGHQPQHF. As DNA, the CDR3 is TGTGCCTGGTCCCGACAGGGGCATCAGCCCCAGCATTTT. Full variable domain (outside the CDR3, taken from reference TRBV30 and TRBJ1-5): SQTIHQWPATLVQPVGSPLSLECTVEGTSNPNLYWYRQAAGRGLQLLFYSVGIGQISSEVPQNLSASRPQDRQFILSSKKLLLSDSGFYLCAWSRQGHQPQHFGDGTRLSIL.